This T cell receptor beta chain was found in a study of vaccination and CD4 T cells after COVID-19 (dated by TCRdb to about 2022). As for the study more broadly: Every convalescent patient had a positive nasal swab PCR test for SARS-CoV-2, with mild disease in 9 or 10 patients and severe disease in one. In the convalescent cohort there were six males and four females, among whom were two Hispanic individuals, seven Caucasians, two Asians and one multiracial person. Participants got two doses of the Pfizer-BioNTech BNT162b2 vaccine (n=8) or two doses of the Moderna mRNA-1273 vaccine (n=2). Post-COVID blood samples from convalescent patients were collected a median of 101 days after diagnosis, with a range of about 35 to 161 days. Post-vaccine blood samples were taken a median of about 70 days after the second vaccine dose, with a range of roughly 14 to 241 days. For stimulating the cultures, overlapping spike peptide pools were used, derived from SARS-CoV-2 as well as from the common cold coronaviruses HCoV-NL63, HCoV-OC43 and HCoV-229E. Control cultures used a CEFX viral epitope pool as positive control, an HIV-1 Nef peptide pool as negative control, or no peptide. In 10 COVID-19 convalescent patients and a few infection-naive healthy vaccine recipients, the spike-specific CD4+ TCR repertoire before mRNA vaccination was compared with the repertoire after mRNA vaccination. Results the study describes overall, beyond this receptor: The median count of SARS-CoV-2-reactive clonotypes went up from approximately 22 after infection to 38 after vaccination, although the change was not significant. Relatively few convalescent patients were included in the study, and early timepoints after natural infection were not analyzed. Nearly all vaccine-specific clones in convalescent patients (304 of 307) were mono-reactive for SARS-CoV-2 spike rather than cross-reactive with common cold coronaviruses. Among convalescent patients, a median around 86% of the SARS-CoV-2-reactive clones seen after vaccination appeared only after vaccination, which suggests priming specific to the vaccine.

Library prep was done by PCR. At the Johns Hopkins FTIC core, DNA from the cultured CD4+ T cells underwent TCR sequencing with the Oncomine TCR Beta short-read assay. The QIAamp micro DNA kit was used to extract genomic DNA from the cultured CD4+ T cells. Oncomine TCR Beta libraries from cultured CD4+ T cells were pooled using unique dual indexes and sequenced on an Illumina iSeq 100. The original pipeline was this. Non-productive sequences were removed, and CDR3s that did not start with C, did not end with F or W, or were shorter than 7 amino acids were discarded. Antigen-specific clonotypes were identified using the MANAFEST web application through comparison of peptide-stimulated wells with reference and other culture wells. Positive clones required FDR below 0.05, an odds ratio above 5, and productive frequency above 0.1% in at least two of three replicate wells. Clonotypes that were significantly expanded in both SARS-CoV-2 spike wells and at least one common cold coronavirus spike condition were defined as cross-reactive. Levenshtein distances (stringdist) and unrooted phylogenetic trees (ape) in R version 3.6.1 were used to assess CDR3 homology. TCRdb applied fastp at Q25 and MiXCR to the public reads, then kept only in-frame beta chains. All rows with the same CDR3 protein become a single entry with the most common DNA and genes. The V and J calls reflect TCRdb's pipeline rather than the authors' work. The sample table records over 15,000 distinct CDR3 sequences; around 30% of these occur just once. The ten largest clones add up to roughly 15% of the sample.

The CDR3 sequence holds 15 residues, the cysteine and phenylalanine included. The DNA shown is the 45-base CDR3, in frame from base 1. The germline V gene (reference sequence) yields LNHDA for CDR1 and SQIVND for CDR2. V is cut by 3 bases and J by 3 bases, and the space between the germline ends is 12 bases. The meaning of the sample's treatment or condition label: approximately nine-day PBMC culture with coronavirus spike peptide pools or control peptides (ViraFEST assay). To expand antigen-specific T cells with peptide pools and then pick out the expanded clonotypes through TCR sequencing, the study relied on the ViraFEST assay. Positive SARS-CoV-2 PCR tests in the convalescent patients dated from March to December 2020, before Alpha, Beta and Delta variants emerged in the United States. Each well held 2 million or so PBMCs cultured in IMDM containing approximately 5.3% human AB serum and 9 to 10 IU/ml IL-2, with 8.5 to 10 ug/ml peptide pools added. On days 3 and 7, half of the culture medium was replaced with fresh IL-2-containing medium. Once the cells had been in culture for about 10 days, the EasySep CD4+ T cell isolation kit was used to isolate CD4+ T cells by negative selection. Ficoll-Paque Plus gradient centrifugation was used to isolate PBMCs from whole blood, and the isolated PBMCs were then either used fresh or cryopreserved at -140C. Triplicate wells were generally used for each culture condition.

This clonotype has just a few counts. Its antigen specificity is not known. No much larger clone exists at a distance of one base, and base qualities are not known. The chain is assembled from TRBV19 and TRBJ1-5, with no confidently assigned D gene. The sequence was obtained from a human donor with COVID-19. Sequenced material: cultured CD4+ T cells from blood. The CDR3 corresponds to CASSILDGNNQPQHF. The DNA is as follows: TGTGCCAGTAGTATTCTCGACGGAAACAATCAGCCCCAGCATTTT.